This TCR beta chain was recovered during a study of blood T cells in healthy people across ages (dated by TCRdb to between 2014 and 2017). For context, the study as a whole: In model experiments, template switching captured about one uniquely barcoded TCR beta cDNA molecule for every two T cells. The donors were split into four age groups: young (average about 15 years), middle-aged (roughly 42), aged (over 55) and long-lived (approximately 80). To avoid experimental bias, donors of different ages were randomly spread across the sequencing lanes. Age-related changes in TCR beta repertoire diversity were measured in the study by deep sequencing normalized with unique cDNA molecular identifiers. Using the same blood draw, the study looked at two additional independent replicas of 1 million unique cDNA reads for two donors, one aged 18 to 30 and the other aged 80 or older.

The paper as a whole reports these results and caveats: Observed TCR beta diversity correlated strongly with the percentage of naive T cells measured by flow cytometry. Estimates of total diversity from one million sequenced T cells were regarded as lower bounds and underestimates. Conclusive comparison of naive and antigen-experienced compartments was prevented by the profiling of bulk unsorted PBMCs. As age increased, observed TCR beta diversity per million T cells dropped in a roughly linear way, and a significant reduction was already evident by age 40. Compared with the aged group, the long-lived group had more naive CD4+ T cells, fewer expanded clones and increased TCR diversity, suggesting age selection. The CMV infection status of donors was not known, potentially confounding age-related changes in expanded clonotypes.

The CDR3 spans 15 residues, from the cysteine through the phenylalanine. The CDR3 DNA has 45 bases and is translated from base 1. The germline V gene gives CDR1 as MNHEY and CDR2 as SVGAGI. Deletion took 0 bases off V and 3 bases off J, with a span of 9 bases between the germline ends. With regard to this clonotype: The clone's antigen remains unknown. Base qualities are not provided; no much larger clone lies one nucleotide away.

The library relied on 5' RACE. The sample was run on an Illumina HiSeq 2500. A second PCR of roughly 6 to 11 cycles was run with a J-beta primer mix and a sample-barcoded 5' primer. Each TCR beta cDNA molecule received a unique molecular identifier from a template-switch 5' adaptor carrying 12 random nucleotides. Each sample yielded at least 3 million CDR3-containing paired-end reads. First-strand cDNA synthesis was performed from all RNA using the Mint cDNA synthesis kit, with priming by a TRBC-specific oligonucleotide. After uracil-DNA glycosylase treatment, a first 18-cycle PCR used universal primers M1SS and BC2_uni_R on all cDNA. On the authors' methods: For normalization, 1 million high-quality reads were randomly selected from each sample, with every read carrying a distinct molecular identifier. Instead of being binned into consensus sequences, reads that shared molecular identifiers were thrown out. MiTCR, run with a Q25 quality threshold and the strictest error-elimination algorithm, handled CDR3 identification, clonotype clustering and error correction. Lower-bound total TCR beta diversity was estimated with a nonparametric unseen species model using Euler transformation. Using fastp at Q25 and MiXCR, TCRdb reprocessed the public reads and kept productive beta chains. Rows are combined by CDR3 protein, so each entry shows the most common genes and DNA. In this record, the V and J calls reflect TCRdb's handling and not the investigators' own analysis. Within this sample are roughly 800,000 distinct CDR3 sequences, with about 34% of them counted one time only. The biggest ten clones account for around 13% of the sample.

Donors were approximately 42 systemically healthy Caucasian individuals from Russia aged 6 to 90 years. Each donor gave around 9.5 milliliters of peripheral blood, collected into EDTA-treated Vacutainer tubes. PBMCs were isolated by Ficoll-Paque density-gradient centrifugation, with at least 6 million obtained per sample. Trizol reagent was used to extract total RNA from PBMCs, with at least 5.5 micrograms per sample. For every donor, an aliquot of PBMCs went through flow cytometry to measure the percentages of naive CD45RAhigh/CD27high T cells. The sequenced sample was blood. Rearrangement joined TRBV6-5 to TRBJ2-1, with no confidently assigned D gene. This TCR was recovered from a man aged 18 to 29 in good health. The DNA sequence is TGTGCCAGCAGTTACTCTCGGCGGTTCTACAATGAGCAGTTCTTC. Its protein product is CASSYSRRFYNEQFF.